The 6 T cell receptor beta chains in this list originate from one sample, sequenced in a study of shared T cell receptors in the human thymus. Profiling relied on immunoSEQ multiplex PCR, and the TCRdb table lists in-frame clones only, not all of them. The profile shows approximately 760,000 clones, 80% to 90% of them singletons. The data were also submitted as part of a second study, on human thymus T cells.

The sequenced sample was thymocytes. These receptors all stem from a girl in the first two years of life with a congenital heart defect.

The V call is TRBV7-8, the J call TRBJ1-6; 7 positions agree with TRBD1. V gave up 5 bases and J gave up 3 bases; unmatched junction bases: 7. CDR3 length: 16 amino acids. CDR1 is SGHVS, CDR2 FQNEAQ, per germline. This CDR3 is CASSRRGDLYNSPLHF. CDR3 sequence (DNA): TGTGCCAGCAGCCGCAGGGGGGACCTCTATAATTCACCCCTCCACTTT. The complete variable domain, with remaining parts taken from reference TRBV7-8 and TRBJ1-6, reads GAGVSQSPRYKVAKRGQDVALRCDPISGHVSLFWYQQALGQGPEFLTYFQNEAQLDKSGLPSDRFFAERPEGSVSTLKIQRTQQEDSAVYLCASSRRGDLYNSPLHFGNGTRLTVT.

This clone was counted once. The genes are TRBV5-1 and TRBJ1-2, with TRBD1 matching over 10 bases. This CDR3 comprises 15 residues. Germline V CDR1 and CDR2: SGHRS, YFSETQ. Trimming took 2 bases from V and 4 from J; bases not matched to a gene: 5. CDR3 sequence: CASSFTGQGGYGYTF. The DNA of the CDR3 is TGCGCCAGCAGCTTCACTGGACAGGGGGGCTATGGCTACACCTTC.

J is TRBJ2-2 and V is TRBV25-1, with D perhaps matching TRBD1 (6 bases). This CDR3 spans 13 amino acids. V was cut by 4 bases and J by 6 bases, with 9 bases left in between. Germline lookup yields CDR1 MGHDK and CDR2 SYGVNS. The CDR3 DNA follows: TGTGCCAGCAGTGGTACAGGGTCCGGGGAGCTGTTTTTT. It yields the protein CASSGTGSGELFF.

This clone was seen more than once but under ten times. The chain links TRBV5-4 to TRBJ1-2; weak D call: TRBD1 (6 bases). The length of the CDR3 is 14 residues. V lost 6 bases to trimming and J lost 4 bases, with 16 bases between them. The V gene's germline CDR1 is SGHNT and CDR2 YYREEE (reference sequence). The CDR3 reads CASNQGGGLYGYTF. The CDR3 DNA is TGTGCCAGCAACCAGGGAGGGGGTCTCTATGGCTACACCTTC.

CDR3: CASRRQGAPGYTF. As DNA, the CDR3 is TGTGCCAGCAGGAGACAGGGGGCGCCTGGCTACACCTTC. The V call is TRBV6-5, the J call TRBJ1-2, with 10 positions matching TRBD1. In germline, CDR1 is MNHEY, CDR2 SVGAGI. There are 13 residues in the CDR3. The ends lost 6 bases at V and 7 bases at J; junction bases unmatched: 5.

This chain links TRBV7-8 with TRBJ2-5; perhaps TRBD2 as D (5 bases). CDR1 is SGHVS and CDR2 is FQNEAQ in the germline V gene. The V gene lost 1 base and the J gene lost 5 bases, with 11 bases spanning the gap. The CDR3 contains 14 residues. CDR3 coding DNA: TGTGCCAGCAGCTTAGACACTAGGCGTGAGACCCAGTACTTC. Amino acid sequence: CASSLDTRRETQYF.